Presented here are 21 T cell receptor beta chains from one specimen sequenced in a study of blood T cell repertoires in COVID-19. Here immunoSEQ multiplex PCR was the method, and the copy in TCRdb shows in-frame clones only, minus some. The data hold 300,000 to 350,000 clones, with over 80% observed a single time. Material for sequencing was peripheral blood. The receptor set was obtained from a young man with COVID-19, enrolled during active disease.

The V and J genes are TRBV24-1 and TRBJ2-1, with 10 bases aligning to TRBD1. CDR3 size: 15 residues. CDR1 and CDR2 from the germline V gene are KGHDR and SFDVKD. J lost 9 bases, V lost 9 bases, and 13 bases had no gene match. CDR3 sequence: CATAAAGTGDTEQFF. CDR3 DNA sequence: TGTGCCACCGCTGCGGCCGGGACAGGGGACACTGAGCAGTTCTTC.

As for this clone: In the same sample, other DNA sequences code for this CDR3. The rearrangement joins TRBV18 to TRBJ1-1; TRBD1 matches at 9 bases. This CDR3 comprises 14 residues. J lost 5 bases, V lost 3 bases, and 4 bases had no gene match. CDR1 and CDR2 from the germline V gene are KGHSH and LQKENI. The CDR3 bases are TGTGCCAGCTCACCGACAGGGGGAAATACTGAAGCTTTCTTT. Protein: CASSPTGGNTEAFF.

The chain combines TRBV6-5 with TRBJ1-1; 8 bases are a match to TRBD1. V shed 8 bases, J shed 2 bases, and the junction held 4 bases outside the gene matches. Per the germline V gene, CDR1 is MNHEY and CDR2 is SVGAGI. This CDR3 contains 13 residues. The CDR3 is CASLDRANTEAFF. CDR3 sequence (DNA): TGTGCCAGCCTGGACAGGGCAAACACTGAAGCTTTCTTT.

The chain carries TRBV6-4 and TRBJ2-1; TRBD2 matches at 7 bases. Germline assignment: CDR1 MRHNA and CDR2 SNTAGT. The CDR3 contains 16 residues. Trimming removed 4 bases from V and 5 bases from J; junction bases left unmatched: 11. The CDR3 coding sequence is TGTGCCAGCAGTGTGGCTAGCGGATATGCTAACAATGAGCAGTTCTTC. Amino acids: CASSVASGYANNEQFF.

The rearrangement uses TRBV7-2 and TRBJ1-2, with 10 bases identical to TRBD1. The ends lost 3 bases at V and 8 bases at J; junction bases unmatched: 3. The V gene's germline CDR1 is SGHTA and CDR2 FQGNSA. The CDR3 extends over 13 amino acids. CDR3 nucleotide sequence: TGTGCCAGCAGCTTCGACAGGGGGCGAGGCTACACCTTC. It yields the protein CASSFDRGRGYTF.

The chain employs TRBV27 and TRBJ1-1; D unclear. The germline V gene has CDR1 MNHEY and CDR2 SMNVEV (reference sequence). The CDR3 sequence is 13 residues long. The V and J ends lost 3 bases and 1 base respectively, with 6 bases between them. The CDR3 DNA reads TGTGCCAGCAGTTTGAGAGAGAACACTGAAGCTTTCTTT. Translation gives CASSLRENTEAFF.

The chain links TRBV6-5 to TRBJ2-2; the match to TRBD1 covers 10 bases. Germline CDR1 and CDR2: MNHEY and SVGAGI. This CDR3 spans 15 amino acids. Trimming took 10 bases from V and 6 from J; bases not matched to a gene: 11. CDR3 nucleotide sequence: TGTGCCACCCTGTCGACAGGGGGCGGCGCCGGGGAGCTGTTTTTT. It is translated as CATLSTGGGAGELFF.

This chain uses TRBV25-1 with TRBJ1-1; 9 nucleotides match TRBD1. The V gene end was trimmed by 5 bases and the J gene end by 7 bases; junction bases not matched to a gene: 8. The CDR3 consists of 14 residues. Per germline, CDR1 MGHDK and CDR2 SYGVNS. CDR3 in DNA: TGTGCCAGCAGTACTCTCGGGACAGGGTTTGAAGCTTTCTTT. Protein product: CASSTLGTGFEAFF.

The rearrangement uses TRBV5-6 and TRBJ2-1; 9 positions agree with TRBD2. The length of the CDR3 is 18 residues. Trimming cost V 3 bases and J 0 bases; bases outside gene matches: 10. The germline CDR1 and CDR2 sequences are SGHDT and YYEEEE. The CDR3 loop is CASSSGLANPNSYNEQFF. Written as DNA, the CDR3 is TGTGCCAGCAGCTCGGGACTAGCCAACCCGAACTCCTACAATGAGCAGTTCTTC.

The rearrangement uses TRBV7-4 and TRBJ2-3; 11 bases align to TRBD2. V was clipped by 5 bases and J by 3 bases; unmatched bases: 7. CDR1 is SGHVT, CDR2 SQSDAQ, per germline. The CDR3 sequence is 16 residues long. DNA of the CDR3: TGTGCCAGCAGCCGGGGGCTAGCGGGGGGTACAGATACGCAGTATTTT. As protein: CASSRGLAGGTDTQYF.

The chain is built from TRBV29-1 and TRBJ2-3; 9 bases fit TRBD1. V dropped 6 bases and J dropped 6; count of bases not matched to a gene: 10. CDR3 length: 14 residues. From germline, CDR1 is SQVTM and CDR2 ANQGSEA. The CDR3 loop is CSVWDRAGSDTQYF. The CDR3 nucleotides are TGCAGCGTGTGGGACAGGGCAGGTAGTGATACGCAGTATTTT.

The rearrangement uses TRBV7-3 and TRBJ2-7, with 12 bases matching TRBD2. V trimming: 5 bases; J trimming: 3 bases; junction bases outside the gene matches: 5. The germline CDR1 and CDR2 sequences are SGHTA and FQGTGA. CDR3 size: 15 residues. CDR3 loop: CASSPGLAGLYEQYF. CDR3 bases: TGTGCCAGCAGCCCCGGACTAGCGGGGCTCTACGAGCAGTACTTC.

This sequence joins TRBV2 and TRBJ1-4, with a tentative D call TRBD1 (6 bases). The CDR3 is made up of 14 amino acids. V was cut by 6 bases and J by 14 bases, with 22 bases left in between. Germline-derived CDR1 and CDR2 are SNHLY and FYNNEI. The CDR3 protein is CASRIGTRAMMLFF. For the CDR3, the DNA is TGTGCCAGCAGAATCGGGACACGGGCGATGATGCTGTTTTTT.

This chain connects TRBV2 to TRBJ1-1; TRBD1 aligns across 8 bases. Germline lookup yields CDR1 SNHLY and CDR2 FYNNEI. The CDR3 has 15 amino acids. Unmatched junction bases numbered 11, after V lost 5 bases and J lost 6 bases. In DNA, the CDR3 is TGTGCCAGCAGTACTCGGACAGGGAGAAGACCTGAAGCTTTCTTT. Translation gives CASSTRTGRRPEAFF.

The chain joins TRBV10-3 to TRBJ1-1, with 10 bases fitting TRBD1. CDR3 size: 16 residues. With V trimmed by 5 bases and J by 4 bases, 10 bases remained unmatched. Germline loops: CDR1 ENHRY, CDR2 SYGVKD. CDR3 residues: CAISTLTGGVGTEAFF. The CDR3, as DNA: TGTGCCATCAGTACATTGACAGGGGGCGTTGGCACTGAAGCTTTCTTT.

The chain couples TRBV5-1 to TRBJ2-3; maybe TRBD2 (6 bases). Germline lookup yields CDR1 SGHRS and CDR2 YFSETQ. V was trimmed by 5 bases and J by 2 bases, leaving 15 bases between them. The CDR3 is 15 residues long. Written as DNA, the CDR3 is TGCGCCAGCAGGGTCACTGGACTAATCACAGATACGCAGTATTTT. Amino acids: CASRVTGLITDTQYF.

This chain joins TRBV6-6 and TRBJ2-3; 7 bases are a match to TRBD1. Germline V gene data show CDR1 as MNHNY and CDR2 as SVGAGI (reference sequence). The CDR3 runs to 18 residues. Unmatched junction bases numbered 14, after V lost 5 bases and J lost 0 bases. The CDR3 sequence: CASSPRGYRTSSTDTQYF. The CDR3 coding sequence is TGTGCCAGCAGTCCCAGGGGGTACAGGACCTCTAGCACAGATACGCAGTATTTT.

V usage is TRBV5-4 and J usage is TRBJ2-3; TRBD2 matches at 10 bases. V shed 4 bases, J shed 3 bases, and the junction held 17 bases outside the gene matches. This CDR3 is built from 19 residues. The germline V gene has CDR1 SGHNT and CDR2 YYREEE (reference sequence). The CDR3 DNA reads as TGTGCCAGCAGCCCCAATTTTTCCCCCCTAGCGGGGGTTACAGATACGCAGTATTTT. This codes for CASSPNFSPLAGVTDTQYF.

The count of this clone is one. The chain recombines TRBV4-3 with TRBJ2-3; D possibly corresponds to TRBD2 (6 bases). V lost 1 base to trimming and J lost 7 bases, with 15 bases between them. Germline lookup yields CDR1 LGHNA and CDR2 YSLEER. This CDR3 contains 15 residues. As DNA, the CDR3 is TGCGCCAGCAGCCAAGGACTAGGTGTGGGATATACGCAGTATTTT. It codes for CASSQGLGVGYTQYF.

The chain uses TRBV7-2 and TRBJ1-2; possibly TRBD1 for D (6 bases). CDR3 length equals 14 residues. Trimming left V 2 bases short and J 6 bases short, with 13 bases between. Germline V gene sequence: CDR1 SGHTA, CDR2 FQGNSA. This CDR3 reads CASSLSGGADGYTF. The CDR3 DNA is TGTGCCAGCAGCTTAAGCGGGGGGGCGGATGGCTACACCTTC.

The V and J genes are TRBV13 and TRBJ2-5; the D gene is possibly TRBD1 (6 bases). The V gene lost 2 bases and the J gene lost 4 bases, with 14 bases spanning the gap. CDR1 is PRHDT and CDR2 is FYEKMQ in the germline V gene (reference sequence). There are 15 residues in the CDR3. CDR3 nucleotides: TGTGCCAGCAGCTTAAGGTCTGCAGGGGCAGAGACCCAGTACTTC. Its translation: CASSLRSAGAETQYF.